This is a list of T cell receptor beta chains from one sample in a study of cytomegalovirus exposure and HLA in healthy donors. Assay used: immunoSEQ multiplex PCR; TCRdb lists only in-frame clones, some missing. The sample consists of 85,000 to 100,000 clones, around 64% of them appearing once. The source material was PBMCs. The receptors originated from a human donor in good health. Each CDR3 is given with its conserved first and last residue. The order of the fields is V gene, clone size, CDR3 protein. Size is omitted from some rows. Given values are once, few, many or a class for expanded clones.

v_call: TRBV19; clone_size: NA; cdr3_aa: CAGSTDRGLAKNIQYF
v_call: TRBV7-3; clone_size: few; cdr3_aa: CASSLYRDTGELFF
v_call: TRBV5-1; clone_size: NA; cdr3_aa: CASSLDPGSYEQYF
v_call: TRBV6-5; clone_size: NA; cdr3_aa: CASSYAGINTEAFF
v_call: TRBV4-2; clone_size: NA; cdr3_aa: CASSQEDKGQETQYF
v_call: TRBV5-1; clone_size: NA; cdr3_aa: CASSLDAGITGELFF
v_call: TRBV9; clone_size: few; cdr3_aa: CASSVDDSQPQHF
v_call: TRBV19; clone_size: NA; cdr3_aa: CASSIVPGVTEAFF
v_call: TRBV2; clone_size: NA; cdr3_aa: CASSVQGAGTEAFF
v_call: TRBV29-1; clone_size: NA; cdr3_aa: CSASGLAGYNEQFF
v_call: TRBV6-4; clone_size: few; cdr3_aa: CASSEGGGGQPQHF
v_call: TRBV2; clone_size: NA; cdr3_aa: CASTLPNQPQHF
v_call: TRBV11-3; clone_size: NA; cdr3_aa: CASSSGGRPDTQYF
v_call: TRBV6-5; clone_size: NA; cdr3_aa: CASSPDRGLTNEQYF
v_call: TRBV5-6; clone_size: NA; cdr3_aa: CASSQDRVDQPQHF
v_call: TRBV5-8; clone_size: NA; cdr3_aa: CASSAGLAGGTDTQYF
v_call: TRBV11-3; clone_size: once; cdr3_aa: CASSLNPDGYTF
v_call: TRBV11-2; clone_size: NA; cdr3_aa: CASSLAGGNRETQYF
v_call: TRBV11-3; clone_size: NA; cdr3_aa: CASSLTGVGGTGELFF
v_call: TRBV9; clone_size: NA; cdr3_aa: CASRGASGGETYNEQFF
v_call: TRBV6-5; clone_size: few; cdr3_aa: CASSYSRGSGELFF
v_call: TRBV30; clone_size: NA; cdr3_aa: CAWSKRGRGDGYTF
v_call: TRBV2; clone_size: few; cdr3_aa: CASREGSEKLFF
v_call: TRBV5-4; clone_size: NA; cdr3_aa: CASSPAASGGTGELFF
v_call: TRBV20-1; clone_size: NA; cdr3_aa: CSVRYQETQYF
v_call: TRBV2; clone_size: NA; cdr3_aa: CASTGTADNYEQYF
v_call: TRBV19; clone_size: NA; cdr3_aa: CASTVGVGEQFF
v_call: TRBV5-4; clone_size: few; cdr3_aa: CASSLDRNTGELFF
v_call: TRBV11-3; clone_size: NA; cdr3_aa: CASTTGGTSYEQYF
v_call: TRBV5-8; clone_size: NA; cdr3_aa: CASSRTVLGEKLFF
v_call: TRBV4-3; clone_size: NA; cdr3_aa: CASSQDGQGLSPLHF
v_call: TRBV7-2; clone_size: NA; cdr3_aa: CASSRERGADTGELFF
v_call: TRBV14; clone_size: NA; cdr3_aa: CASSQAATDTQYF
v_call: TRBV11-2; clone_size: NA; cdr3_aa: CASSPRTGGDYGYTF
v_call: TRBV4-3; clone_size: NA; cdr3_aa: CASSQGSSGGTSSYNEQFF
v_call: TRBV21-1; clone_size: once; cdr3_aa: CASQSRTGRPPQVYEQYF
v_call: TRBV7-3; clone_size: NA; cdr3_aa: CASSLTLVGTDYSYEQYF
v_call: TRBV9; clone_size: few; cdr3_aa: CASSGQGTNYGYTF
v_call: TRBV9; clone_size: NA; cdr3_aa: CASSEGLASSYNSPLHF
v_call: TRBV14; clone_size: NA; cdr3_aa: CASSQGGASTDTQYF
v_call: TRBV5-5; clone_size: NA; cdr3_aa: CASSAWVGENTEAFF
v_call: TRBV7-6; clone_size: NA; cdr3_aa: CASSLDSSGNQPQHF
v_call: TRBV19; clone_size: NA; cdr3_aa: CASSITGGYGYTF
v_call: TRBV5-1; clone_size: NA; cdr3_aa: CASSWAVTNYGYTF
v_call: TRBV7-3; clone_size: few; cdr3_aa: CASSRDRYYEQYF
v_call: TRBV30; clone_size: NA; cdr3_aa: CAWGTSGGVDTQYF
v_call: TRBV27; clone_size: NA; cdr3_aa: CASSFVGSSYNEQFF
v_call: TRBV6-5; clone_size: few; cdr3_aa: CASSYTPTTKDTQYF
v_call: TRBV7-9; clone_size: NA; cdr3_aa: CASSIRTSGEDQYF
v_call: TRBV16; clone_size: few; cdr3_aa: CASSLGQSLQYF
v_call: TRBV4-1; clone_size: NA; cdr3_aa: CASSQGLRGGTDTQYF
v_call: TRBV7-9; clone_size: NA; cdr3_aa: CASSRGGAEQFF
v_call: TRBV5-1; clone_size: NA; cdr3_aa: CASSLVLADTGELFF
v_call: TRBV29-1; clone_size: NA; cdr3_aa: CSVDGPGLPYEQYF
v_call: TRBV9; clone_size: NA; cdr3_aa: CASSQGSNEQFF
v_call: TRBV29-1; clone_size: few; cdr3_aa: CSVDEVPSGNTIYF
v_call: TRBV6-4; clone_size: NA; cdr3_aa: CASRLRDGGGYTF
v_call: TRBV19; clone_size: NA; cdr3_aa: CASSTWRENSNQPQHF
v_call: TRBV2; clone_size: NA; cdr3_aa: CASSEFRETQYF
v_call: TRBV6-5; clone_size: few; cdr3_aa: CASSYVGRGSEAFF